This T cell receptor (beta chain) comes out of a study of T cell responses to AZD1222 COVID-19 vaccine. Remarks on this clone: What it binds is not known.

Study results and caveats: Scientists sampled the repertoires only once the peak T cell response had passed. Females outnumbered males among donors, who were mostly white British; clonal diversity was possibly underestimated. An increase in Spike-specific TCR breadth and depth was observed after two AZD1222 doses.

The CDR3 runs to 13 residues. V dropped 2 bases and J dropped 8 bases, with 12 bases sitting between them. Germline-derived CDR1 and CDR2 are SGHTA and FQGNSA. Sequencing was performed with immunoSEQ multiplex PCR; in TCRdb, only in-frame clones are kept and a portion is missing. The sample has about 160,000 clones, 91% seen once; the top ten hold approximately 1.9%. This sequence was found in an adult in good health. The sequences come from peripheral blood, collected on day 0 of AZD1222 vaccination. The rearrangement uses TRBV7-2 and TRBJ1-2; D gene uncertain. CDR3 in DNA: TGTGCCAGCAGCTTAACTGGGGAGAGAGGCTACACCTTC. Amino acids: CASSLTGERGYTF.